This T cell receptor (beta chain) stems from a study of shared clonotypes between healthy human individuals. Deletions cut 0 bases from V and 5 bases from J, with 7 bases between. This CDR3 contains 14 residues. CDR1 and CDR2 (germline): MNHNY, SVGAGI (reference sequence). Unsorted PBMC replicate PCRs drew on around 310 ng DNA, representing tens of thousands of T cell genomes. Original processing notes: For the immunoSEQ data, sequences were junction-only without quality scores, so filtering differed. The table came from immunoSEQ multiplex PCR; TCRdb's copy has only in-frame clones and leaves some out. Clonal size and the V and J genes are those of that table, whereas D and trimming came from the DNA. The sample lists about 460,000 clones, approximately 77% occurring once.

The clonotype originates from a woman between 40 and 50 years old in good health. Some clones in this sample may be carry-over from other donors' samples. Input material: PBMCs. V is TRBV6-6 and J is TRBJ2-2, with D tentatively TRBD1 (5 bases). Here the CDR3 reads CASSYSGRTGELFF. The CDR3 nucleotides read TGTGCCAGCAGTTACTCGGGGCGGACCGGGGAGCTGTTTTTT.